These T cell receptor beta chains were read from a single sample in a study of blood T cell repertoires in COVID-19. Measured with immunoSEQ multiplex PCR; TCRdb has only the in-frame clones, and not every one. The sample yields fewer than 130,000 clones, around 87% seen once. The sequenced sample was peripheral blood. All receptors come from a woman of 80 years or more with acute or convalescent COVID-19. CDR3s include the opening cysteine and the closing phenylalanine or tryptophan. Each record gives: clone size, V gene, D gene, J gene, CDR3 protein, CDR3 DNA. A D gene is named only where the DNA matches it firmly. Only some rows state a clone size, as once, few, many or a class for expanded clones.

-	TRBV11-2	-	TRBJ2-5	CASSLVGGEETQYF	TGTGCCAGCAGCTTAGTTGGCGGGGAAGAGACCCAGTACTTC
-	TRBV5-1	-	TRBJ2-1	CASSFRQAAYNEQFF	TGCGCCAGCAGCTTCCGGCAGGCCGCCTACAATGAGCAGTTCTTC
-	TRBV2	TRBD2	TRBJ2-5	CASEPLSGGALETQYF	TGTGCCAGCGAACCCCTAAGCGGGGGGGCCCTAGAGACCCAGTACTTC
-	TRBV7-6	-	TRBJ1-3	CASSQSGNTIYF	TGTGCCAGCAGCCAGTCTGGAAACACCATATATTTT
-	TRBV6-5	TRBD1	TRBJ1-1	CASSYVGRGKNTEAFF	TGTGCCAGCAGTTACGTGGGCAGGGGGAAGAACACTGAAGCTTTCTTT
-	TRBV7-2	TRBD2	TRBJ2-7	CASSGVGGTYEQYF	TGTGCCAGCAGCGGAGTGGGAGGGACCTACGAGCAGTACTTC
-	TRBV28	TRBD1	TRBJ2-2	CAIGRGTASTGELFF	TGTGCCATCGGTAGGGGGACAGCGTCTACCGGGGAGCTGTTTTTT
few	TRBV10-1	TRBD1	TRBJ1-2	CASTLSGQGADYGYTF	TGCGCCAGCACCCTTTCGGGACAGGGGGCGGACTATGGCTACACCTTC
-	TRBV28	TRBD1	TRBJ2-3	CASSFSGQPTDTQYF	TGTGCCAGCAGTTTCTCGGGACAGCCAACAGATACGCAGTATTTT
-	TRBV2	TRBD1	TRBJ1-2	CASRQGEGSGYTF	TGTGCCAGCAGACAGGGGGAGGGCAGTGGCTACACCTTC
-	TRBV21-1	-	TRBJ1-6	CASSKGREGAEPLHF	TGTGCCAGCAGCAAGGGGAGAGAGGGCGCGGAGCCCCTCCACTTT
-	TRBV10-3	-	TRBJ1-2	CAISGPEDYGYTF	TGTGCCATCAGTGGTCCCGAGGACTATGGCTACACCTTC
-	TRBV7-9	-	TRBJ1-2	CASSPTGFYGYTF	TGTGCCAGCAGCCCTACAGGATTCTATGGCTACACCTTC
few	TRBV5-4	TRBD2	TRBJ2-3	CASSLGGGNTDTQYF	TGTGCCAGCAGCTTGGGCGGGGGGAACACAGATACGCAGTATTTT
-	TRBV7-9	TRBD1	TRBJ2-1	CASSYMGLRDSYNEQFF	TGTGCCAGCAGCTACATGGGGTTAAGGGACAGTTACAATGAGCAGTTCTTC
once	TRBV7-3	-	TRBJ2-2	CASSKGLKNTGELFF	TGTGCCAGCAGCAAAGGACTAAAAAACACCGGGGAGCTGTTTTTT
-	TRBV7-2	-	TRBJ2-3	CASSFGGGGADTQYF	TGTGCCAGCAGCTTTGGGGGGGGCGGGGCAGATACGCAGTATTTT
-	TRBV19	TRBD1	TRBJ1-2	CASSSQGGVRGYTF	TGTGCCAGTAGTAGTCAAGGGGGCGTCCGTGGCTACACCTTC
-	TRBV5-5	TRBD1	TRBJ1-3	CASSPDRERNTIYF	TGTGCCAGCAGCCCGGACAGGGAGAGAAACACCATATATTTT
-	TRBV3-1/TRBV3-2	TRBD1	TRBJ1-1	CASSQTGTGIGAFF	TGTGCCAGCAGCCAAACCGGGACAGGGATTGGGGCTTTCTTT
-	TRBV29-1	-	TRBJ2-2	CSVVTAGAGELFF	TGCAGCGTTGTTACCGCAGGCGCCGGGGAGCTGTTTTTT
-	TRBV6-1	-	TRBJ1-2	CASSENGNYGYTF	TGTGCCAGCAGTGAAAACGGTAACTATGGCTACACCTTC
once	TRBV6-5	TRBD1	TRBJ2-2	CASRSGTANTGELFF	TGTGCCAGCAGGTCCGGGACAGCGAACACCGGGGAGCTGTTTTTT
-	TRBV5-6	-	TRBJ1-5	CASSWGVNQPQHF	TGTGCCAGCAGCTGGGGGGTAAATCAGCCCCAGCATTTT
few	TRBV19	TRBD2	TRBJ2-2	CASRTSGDTGELFF	TGTGCCAGCAGAACTAGCGGGGACACCGGGGAGCTGTTTTTT
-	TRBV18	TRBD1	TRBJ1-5	CASSLGGTGQFQPQHF	TGTGCCAGCTCTCTCGGAGGGACAGGCCAATTTCAGCCCCAGCATTTT
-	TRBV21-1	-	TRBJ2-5	CASSKEETGGKETQYF	TGTGCCAGCAGCAAAGAGGAAACAGGGGGCAAAGAGACCCAGTACTTC